This T cell receptor beta chain was recorded in a study of T cell clonotyping in hematopoietic cell transplantation. General observations from the study: Broader posttransplant TCR repertoire diversity was predicted by graft donor and pretransplant recipient Inverse Simpson Index values. Recipient TCR diversity dropped after transplant; expanded clonotypes rose from day 30 to 180.

V lost 5 bases to trimming and J lost 4 bases, with 14 bases between them. The germline V gene encodes CDR1 SSHAT and CDR2 FNYEAQ (reference sequence). CDR3 length: 14 residues. Assay: immunoSEQ multiplex PCR; the TCRdb copy retains only in-frame clones and omits some. The data show fewer than 80,000 clones, with just under 95% seen just once and around 1.6% held by the top ten. Notes on this clone: Its antigen is currently unknown.

The source of this sequence is a middle-aged man in good health. Some clones in this sample may be carry-over from other donors' samples. The sequenced material came from peripheral blood mononuclear cells. V and J are TRBV7-7 and TRBJ2-5, with D perhaps matching TRBD2 (6 bases). The CDR3 here is CASSVSQGGETQYF. In DNA, the CDR3 is TGTGCCAGCAGCGTATCGCAGGGAGGAGAGACCCAGTACTTC.